This T cell receptor beta chain appears in the sequencing data of a study of blood T cell repertoires in COVID-19. Study details: Samples taken during acute and convalescent COVID-19 were collected in the United States, Italy and Spain. In each case, the material was cDNA or gDNA derived from T cells, B-cell-depleted T cells, or PBMCs.

Per the original methods: Scientists estimated how many nucleated cells there were by amplifying reference gene primers. Here immunoSEQ multiplex PCR was the method, and the copy in TCRdb shows in-frame clones only, minus some. The DNA gave D and trimming, while V, J and clone size come from that table. The repertoire holds fewer than 90,000 clones, with approximately 75% as singletons. The CDR3 extends over 15 amino acids. Trimming took off 6 bases at V and 7 bases at J, with 19 bases between the two ends. The germline V gene has CDR1 MNHNY and CDR2 SVGAGI (reference sequence). This rearrangement joins TRBV6-6 to TRBJ1-3; tentative D call: TRBD1 (6 bases). This receptor was taken from a woman aged 80 or older with acute or convalescent COVID-19. The sequenced material came from peripheral blood. The CDR3 is CASRQGQQSGNTIYF. The CDR3, as DNA: TGTGCCAGCAGACAAGGACAGCAATCAGGGAACACCATATATTTT.